This T cell receptor (beta chain) is from a study of blood T cell repertoires in COVID-19. Turning to the study itself: T cells, B-cell-depleted T cells, or PBMCs supplied cDNA or gDNA.

In the authors' workflow: Estimated nucleated cell counts came from reference gene primer amplification. Clones were read by immunoSEQ multiplex PCR, and TCRdb kept only the in-frame ones, dropping some. V and J calls and clone size are those listed in that table; D and trimming were worked out from the DNA. This sample yields about 300,000 clones, of which approximately 85% are seen a single time; under 2% belongs to the top ten. This CDR3 region has 15 residues. The V end lost 2 bases, the J end lost 0 bases, and 6 bases lay between the germline ends. CDR1 and CDR2 from the germline V gene are SGHRS and YFSETQ. In its sample, this clone was seen once.

This chain uses TRBV5-1 with TRBJ2-6, with no clear D. The sample taken for sequencing was peripheral blood. This sequence originates from a woman aged 50 to 60 with acute or convalescent COVID-19. CDR3 DNA: TGCGCCAGCAGCTTCAGTAACTCTGGGGCCAACGTCCTGACTTTC. It is translated as CASSFSNSGANVLTF. The full variable domain, completed using reference TRBV5-1 and TRBJ2-6, is KAGVTQTPRYLIKTRGQQVTLSCSPISGHRSVSWYQQTPGQGLQFLFEYFSETQRNKGNFPGRFSGRQFSNSRSEMNVSTLELGDSALYLCASSFSNSGANVLTFGAGSRLTVL.